This TCR beta chain was profiled in a study of OX40 agonist ivuxolimab in advanced cancers. For the study at large: Patients assigned to dose escalation were diagnosed with hepatocellular carcinoma, melanoma, renal cell or head and neck cancer.

TCRdb's table, derived via immunoSEQ multiplex PCR, lists solely in-frame clones and lacks some. The table includes about 100,000 clones, roughly 90% detected once. V shed 0 bases and J shed 2 bases, with 11 bases lying between them. CDR1 is ENHRY, CDR2 SYGVKD, per germline. CDR3 length: 16 amino acids. This clone was seen more than once but under ten times. This TCR came from an adult with an advanced solid tumor such as melanoma, head and neck, liver or kidney cancer. The chain couples TRBV10-3 to TRBJ2-4; D possibly corresponds to TRBD1 (6 bases). The sample here was CD4+ or CD8+ T cells sorted from blood, taken in a trial of the OX40 agonist ivuxolimab. The CDR3, as DNA: TGTGCCATCAGTGAGTCGGTAGGGGGAACCAAAAACATTCAGTACTTC. Protein: CAISESVGGTKNIQYF.